This passage covers 28 T cell receptor beta chains from one sample sequenced in a study of shared T cell receptors in the human thymus. Produced via immunoSEQ multiplex PCR; TCRdb's table is partial and in-frame only. The sample gives 650,000 to 950,000 clones, roughly 85% of which show up once; more than 0.008% is in the top ten. The same data also went into a second study, on human thymus T cells.

Sequencing was performed on thymocytes. These receptor sequences come from a girl in the first two years of life with a congenital heart defect.

This clone occurred once. V is TRBV7-2 and J is TRBJ1-2, with 11 bases matching TRBD1. CDR1 and CDR2 (germline): SGHTA, FQGNSA. V gave up 5 bases and J gave up 4 bases; unmatched junction bases: 9. The CDR3 covers 16 residues. The CDR3 DNA sequence: TGTGCCAGCAGCCCCGGACAGGGGGCGCTTGTCTATGGCTACACCTTC. Its translation is CASSPGQGALVYGYTF.

The chain couples TRBV6-5 to TRBJ1-2, with D perhaps matching TRBD1 (5 bases). The germline V gene encodes CDR1 MNHEY and CDR2 SVGAGI. The CDR3 is made up of 12 amino acids. Trimming pared 8 bases from V and 2 bases from J, leaving 9 bases between. In DNA, the CDR3 is TGTGCCAGCCGAAAGGGGAACTATGGCTACACCTTC. Amino acid sequence: CASRKGNYGYTF.

The rearrangement links TRBV21-1 to TRBJ1-1; the D call of TRBD1 is as the table states it, not checked on the DNA. TRBV21-1 is a documented pseudogene. The CDR3 is 13 residues long. CDR3 sequence (DNA): TGTGCCAGCAGCAAGTTTACAGAATCAGTAGCTTTCTTT. Its translation: CASSKFTESVAFF.

The V call is TRBV2, the J call TRBJ2-5; TRBD2 matches 15 bases. The CDR3 totals 15 residues. The germline V gene encodes CDR1 SNHLY and CDR2 FYNNEI. Germline trimming cut 9 bases from V and 2 bases from J; bases unmatched to any gene: 4. CDR3 bases: TGTGCCAGGGGACTAGCGGGGGGCAAACAAGAGACCCAGTACTTC. Encoded protein: CARGLAGGKQETQYF.

This clone was seen a handful of times. The CDR3 DNA follows: TGCAGTGGATCAGGGGTCTATGGCTACACCTTC. Amino acids: CSGSGVYGYTF. The chain recombines TRBV20-1 with TRBJ1-2; D possibly corresponds to TRBD1 (6 bases). The CDR3 runs to 11 residues. Germline V gives CDR1 DFQATT, CDR2 SNEGSKA (reference sequence). V gave up 7 bases and J gave up 4 bases, with 10 bases separating them.

The rearrangement joins TRBV29-1 to TRBJ2-5, with TRBD1 matching over 8 bases. V lost 4 bases and J lost 6; bases outside the gene matches: 16. This CDR3 contains 16 residues. Germline loops: CDR1 SQVTM, CDR2 ANQGSEA. The CDR3 is CSVASSKQGEQKTQYF. The CDR3 coding sequence is TGCAGCGTTGCATCATCAAAACAGGGGGAACAAAAGACCCAGTACTTC.

The J gene is TRBJ1-6, the V gene TRBV28, with 7 bases that match TRBD1. V lost 5 bases to trimming and J lost 8 bases; unmatched junction nucleotides: 12. Germline CDR1 reads MDHEN; CDR2 reads SYDVKM. The CDR3 contains 16 residues. CDR3 nucleotides: TGTGCCAGCAGTCCCCTAGACACCACAGGGGATTCACCCCTCCACTTT. It yields the protein CASSPLDTTGDSPLHF.

The chain recombines TRBV7-9 with TRBJ1-1, with TRBD1 identical over 7 bases. CDR1 is SEHNR, CDR2 FQNEAQ, per germline (reference sequence). This CDR3 has 18 residues. V trimming: 3 bases; J trimming: 3 bases; junction bases outside the gene matches: 16. In DNA form, the CDR3 reads TGTGCCAGCAGCTTCGGGACAGCAAACAGGCCCGGGGACACTGAAGCTTTCTTT. Translating it yields CASSFGTANRPGDTEAFF. Full variable domain (missing parts from reference TRBV7-9 and TRBJ1-1): DTGVSQNPRHKITKRGQNVTFRCDPISEHNRLYWYRQTLGQGPEFLTYFQNEAQLEKSRLLSDRFSAERPKGSFSTLEIQRTEQGDSAMYLCASSFGTANRPGDTEAFFGQGTRLTVV.

The chain carries TRBV7-2 and TRBJ1-1; possible D gene TRBD1, 5 bases. The CDR3 sequence is 18 residues long. CDR1 SGHTA and CDR2 FQGNSA come from the germline V gene. V was shortened by 4 bases and J by 0 bases, with 21 bases between the two germline ends. CDR3 sequence reads: CASSSRDRAQIMNTEAFF. The CDR3 DNA reads as TGTGCCAGCAGCTCCAGGGATCGAGCCCAGATCATGAACACTGAAGCTTTCTTT.

The V gene is TRBV6-1, the J gene TRBJ1-4; the D gene is possibly TRBD1 (6 bases). CDR3 length: 15 amino acids. Germline V gene sequence: CDR1 MNHNS, CDR2 SASEGT. V was pared by 3 bases and J by 4 bases, with 12 bases between. The CDR3 bases are TGTGCCAGCAGTGATGTCCGGGACATTAATGAAAAACTGTTTTTT. It translates to CASSDVRDINEKLFF.

The rearrangement joins TRBV5-1 to TRBJ1-6; 9 bases are a match to TRBD1. This CDR3 contains 21 residues. V was pared by 4 bases and J by 0 bases, with 17 bases of the junction left unmatched. The germline V gene encodes CDR1 SGHRS and CDR2 YFSETQ. The CDR3 DNA sequence: TGCGCCAGCAGCCCGAAACTCCGGGACAGGGCATCATTCTCCTATAATTCACCCCTCCACTTT. As protein: CASSPKLRDRASFSYNSPLHF.

The V call is TRBV25-1, the J call TRBJ2-3; no clear D. The V end lost 1 base, the J end lost 2 bases, and 10 bases lay between the germline ends. In germline, CDR1 is MGHDK, CDR2 SYGVNS. This CDR3 has 15 amino acids. Here the CDR3 reads CASSESGAYTDTQYF. The CDR3 DNA is TGTGCCAGCAGTGAATCAGGTGCCTACACAGATACGCAGTATTTT.

The V call is TRBV7-8, the J call TRBJ1-1; TRBD1 matches 8 bases. The ends lost 1 base at V and 2 bases at J; junction bases unmatched: 18. From germline, CDR1 is SGHVS and CDR2 FQNEAQ. The CDR3 runs 20 residues. CDR3 coding DNA: TGTGCCAGCAGCTTAGATCCGGGTGGGACAGGAGATTGGGGTAACACTGAAGCTTTCTTT. Protein sequence: CASSLDPGGTGDWGNTEAFF. The whole variable domain, remainder taken from reference TRBV7-8 and TRBJ1-1, is GAGVSQSPRYKVAKRGQDVALRCDPISGHVSLFWYQQALGQGPEFLTYFQNEAQLDKSGLPSDRFFAERPEGSVSTLKIQRTQQEDSAVYLCASSLDPGGTGDWGNTEAFFGQGTRLTVV.

This rearrangement joins TRBV5-1 to TRBJ2-1, with a possible D match to TRBD1 (5 bases). The V end was cut by 4 bases, the J end by 4 bases, with 21 bases between. Germline V gives CDR1 SGHRS, CDR2 YFSETQ. The CDR3 loop spans 17 amino acids. The CDR3 DNA reads as TGCGCCAGCAGCCCGGGCCCCCAGGGTCGACAGTACAATGAGCAGTTCTTC. The encoded protein is CASSPGPQGRQYNEQFF. The whole variable domain, remainder taken from reference TRBV5-1 and TRBJ2-1, is KAGVTQTPRYLIKTRGQQVTLSCSPISGHRSVSWYQQTPGQGLQFLFEYFSETQRNKGNFPGRFSGRQFSNSRSEMNVSTLELGDSALYLCASSPGPQGRQYNEQFFGPGTRLTVL.

J is TRBJ2-5 and V is TRBV5-1, with 12 bases fitting TRBD2. The CDR3 is 15 residues long. Germline CDR1 SGHRS, CDR2 YFSETQ. Unmatched junction bases numbered 5, after V lost 7 bases and J lost 1 base. The CDR3 region is CASRTSGVFQETQYF. The DNA for the CDR3 is TGCGCCAGCCGGACTAGCGGGGTTTTCCAAGAGACCCAGTACTTC. Supplemented by reference TRBV5-1 and TRBJ2-5, the full variable domain reads KAGVTQTPRYLIKTRGQQVTLSCSPISGHRSVSWYQQTPGQGLQFLFEYFSETQRNKGNFPGRFSGRQFSNSRSEMNVSTLELGDSALYLCASRTSGVFQETQYFGPGTRLLVL.

This clone has just a few counts. Here the CDR3 reads CASSPRESTDTQYF. In nucleotides, the CDR3 is TGCGCCAGCAGCCCGCGGGAGTCCACAGATACGCAGTATTTT. The V gene is TRBV5-1, the J gene TRBJ2-3; 7 bases line up with TRBD2. Losses at the gene ends were 4 bases for V and 2 bases for J; bases not matched to a gene: 4. Germline CDR1 is SGHRS and CDR2 is YFSETQ. The CDR3 has 14 amino acids. Full variable domain (missing parts from reference TRBV5-1 and TRBJ2-3): KAGVTQTPRYLIKTRGQQVTLSCSPISGHRSVSWYQQTPGQGLQFLFEYFSETQRNKGNFPGRFSGRQFSNSRSEMNVSTLELGDSALYLCASSPRESTDTQYFGPGTRLTVL.

This sequence joins TRBV6-4 and TRBJ2-1; 9 bases align to TRBD1. CDR1 and CDR2 (germline): MRHNA, SNTAGT. V lost 3 bases to trimming and J lost 5 bases; unmatched junction nucleotides: 8. This CDR3 spans 16 amino acids. In DNA form, the CDR3 reads TGTGCCAGCAGTGAGGCCGGGACAGGGATGGACAATGAGCAGTTCTTC. Its protein product is CASSEAGTGMDNEQFF.

CDR3 loop: CASSRGLAGSAKNIQYF. The CDR3 DNA reads TGTGCCAGCAGCCGAGGACTAGCGGGGTCAGCCAAAAACATTCAGTACTTC. The chain carries TRBV7-2 and TRBJ2-4; TRBD2 matches 12 bases. This CDR3 region has 17 residues. Germline CDR1 is SGHTA and CDR2 is FQGNSA. V dropped 5 bases and J dropped 0; count of bases not matched to a gene: 5.

The J gene is TRBJ2-2, the V gene TRBV5-5; weak D call: TRBD2 (6 bases). Trimming cost V 0 bases and J 0 bases, with 9 bases left between them. Germline V CDR1 and CDR2: SGHKS, YYEKEE (reference sequence). This CDR3 has 16 residues. The DNA of the CDR3 is TGTGCCAGCAGCTTGGTACGGGGGACGAACACCGGGGAGCTGTTTTTT. Protein product: CASSLVRGTNTGELFF.

CDR3 protein: CASSQAQPSYDGETQYF. In nucleotides, the CDR3 is TGTGCCAGCAGCCAAGCCCAACCCAGTTATGACGGGGAGACCCAGTACTTC. The rearrangement uses TRBV4-2 and TRBJ2-5; D unresolved. The CDR3 extends over 17 amino acids. Trimming stripped 1 base from V and 5 bases from J, with 20 bases between. Germline CDR1 is LGHNA and CDR2 is YNFKEQ.

The rearrangement links TRBV9 to TRBJ1-5, with D perhaps matching TRBD1 (5 bases). The germline CDR1 and CDR2 sequences are SGDLS and YYNGEE. The CDR3 runs 15 residues. V lost 4 bases and J lost 5, with 16 bases in between. The chain's CDR3 is CASSPSGGEDQPQHF. The CDR3 DNA reads as TGTGCCAGCAGCCCCAGTGGAGGGGAAGATCAGCCCCAGCATTTT.

The chain joins TRBV5-1 to TRBJ1-2; D is unclear. In germline, CDR1 is SGHRS, CDR2 YFSETQ. The CDR3 spans 15 residues. Trimming stripped 1 base from V and 0 bases from J, with 10 bases between. CDR3 sequence: CASSLLWGANYGYTF. Here the CDR3 DNA reads TGCGCCAGCAGCTTGTTGTGGGGAGCTAACTATGGCTACACCTTC. The full variable domain, completed using reference TRBV5-1 and TRBJ1-2, is KAGVTQTPRYLIKTRGQQVTLSCSPISGHRSVSWYQQTPGQGLQFLFEYFSETQRNKGNFPGRFSGRQFSNSRSEMNVSTLELGDSALYLCASSLLWGANYGYTFGSGTRLTVV.

This clone was seen only a few times. The rearrangement uses TRBV4-3 and TRBJ2-5, with D possibly TRBD1 on 6 matching bases. The CDR3 length is 16 residues. Germline lookup yields CDR1 LGHNA and CDR2 YSLEER. V was shortened by 1 base and J by 8 bases, with 20 bases between the two germline ends. The DNA for the CDR3 is TGCGCCAGCAGCCAAGTTAACAGGGCCCTTCCCTCTACCCAGTACTTC. Its translation: CASSQVNRALPSTQYF.

The chain joins TRBV6-1 to TRBJ2-7; 8 bases agree with TRBD1. Germline V gene sequence: CDR1 MNHNS, CDR2 SASEGT. There are 15 residues in the CDR3. Trimming took 6 bases from V and 5 from J; bases not matched to a gene: 12. The chain's CDR3 is CASRRGQVLLDEQYF. CDR3 coding DNA: TGTGCCAGCAGACGGGGACAGGTATTATTGGACGAGCAGTACTTC.

This clone has just a few counts. The CDR3, as DNA: TGCGCCAGCAGCCAATGGGAACAGGGGAGCTCTGGAAACACCATATATTTT. Its translation is CASSQWEQGSSGNTIYF. The gene calls are TRBV4-3 and TRBJ1-3, with TRBD1 matching 7 bases. Germline V gives CDR1 LGHNA, CDR2 YSLEER. The CDR3 is 17 residues long. Germline trimming cut 2 bases from V and 0 bases from J; bases unmatched to any gene: 7.

V gene TRBV28 combines with J gene TRBJ1-5; 7 bases fit TRBD1. Germline assignment: CDR1 MDHEN and CDR2 SYDVKM. The CDR3 sequence is 17 residues long. The V segment lost 8 bases and the J segment 2 bases; nucleotides outside the gene matches: 15. CDR3 sequence: CASERQGVDRGNQPQHF. The CDR3 bases are TGTGCCAGCGAGCGCCAGGGGGTGGATCGGGGCAATCAGCCCCAGCATTTT.

The V call is TRBV7-9, the J call TRBJ1-2, with 8 bases lining up with TRBD1. This CDR3 has 12 amino acids. The trim removed 5 bases at V and 6 bases at J, leaving 2 bases unmatched. Per the germline V gene, CDR1 is SEHNR and CDR2 is FQNEAQ (reference sequence). CDR3 in amino acids: CASSRTGNGYTF. The CDR3 DNA is TGTGCCAGCAGCCGGACAGGGAATGGCTACACCTTC.

V usage is TRBV28 and J usage is TRBJ1-2, with D perhaps TRBD1 (6 bases). V was cut by 6 bases and J by 3 bases, with 17 bases left in between. The CDR3 is 15 residues long. Germline V CDR1 and CDR2: MDHEN, SYDVKM. The CDR3 spells CASSGGGLPDYGYTF. The CDR3 coding sequence is TGTGCCAGCAGCGGGGGGGGGCTTCCGGACTATGGCTACACCTTC.